This TCR beta chain emerged from a study of early T cells in non-severe SARS-CoV-2 infection. Broader study findings: VDJdb matching skewed toward anti-spike CD8 responses, missing private and CD4 specificities.

Remarks on this clonotype: Its specificity is unknown.

TCRdb independently ran MiXCR on the 5' RACE reads; one entry per CDR3 protein. The table lists roughly 75,000 distinct CDR3 sequences, about a sixth of them singletons. This sequence was found in an adult who was a healthcare worker with PCR-confirmed SARS-CoV-2 infection or an uninfected control (not recorded which). The sequencing input was whole blood.

The CDR3 is CAISGPGEQYF. The CDR3 bases are TGTGCCATCAGTGGACCTGGCGAGCAGTACTTC. V and J are TRBV10-3 and TRBJ2-7; D is ambiguous. V gave up 4 bases and J gave up 6 bases, with 7 bases separating them. CDR1 is ENHRY, CDR2 SYGVKD, per germline. The CDR3 covers 11 residues.